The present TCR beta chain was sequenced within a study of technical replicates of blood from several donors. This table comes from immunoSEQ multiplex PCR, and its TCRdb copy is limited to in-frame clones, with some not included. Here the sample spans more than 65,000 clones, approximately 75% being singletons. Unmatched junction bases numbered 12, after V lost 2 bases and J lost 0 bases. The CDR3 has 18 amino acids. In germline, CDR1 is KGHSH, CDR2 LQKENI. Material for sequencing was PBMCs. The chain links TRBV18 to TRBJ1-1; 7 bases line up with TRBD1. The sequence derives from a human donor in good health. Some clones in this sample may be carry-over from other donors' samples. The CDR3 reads CASSPLGGGGAMNTEAFF. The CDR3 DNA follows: TGTGCCAGCTCACCATTGGGAGGAGGGGGCGCAATGAACACTGAAGCTTTCTTT. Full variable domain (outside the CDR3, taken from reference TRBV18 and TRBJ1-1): NAGVMQNPRHLVRRRGQEARLRCSPMKGHSHVYWYRQLPEEGLKFMVYLQKENIIDESGMPKERFSAEFPKEGPSILRIQQVVRGDSAAYFCASSPLGGGGAMNTEAFFGQGTRLTVV.